This is a list of T cell receptor beta chains from one sample in a study of shared clonotypes between healthy human individuals. Assay: immunoSEQ multiplex PCR; the TCRdb copy retains only in-frame clones and omits some. The data contain about 750,000 clones, about 92% of them seen just once; the ten biggest clones take up less than 25%. The sample consisted of naive CD8+ T cells sorted from blood. The receptors stem from a man aged 25 to 40 in good health. Both conserved end residues are part of each CDR3. D genes are given only for firm matches. Clone size is given for some rows only: seen once, a few or many times, or a class if the clone is expanded.

- | TRBJ2-7 | TRBV28 | - | CASSLGTGLSYEQYF | TGTGCCAGCAGTCTCGGGACGGGACTTTCCTACGAGCAGTACTTC
- | TRBJ2-6 | TRBV30 | - | CAWRGIEGSSGANVLTF | TGTGCCTGGAGGGGCATCGAGGGGAGCTCTGGGGCCAACGTCCTGACTTTC
- | TRBJ2-3 | TRBV4-3 | TRBD2 | CASSQDGASGFFTDTQYF | TGCGCCAGCAGCCAAGATGGGGCTAGCGGTTTCTTCACAGATACGCAGTATTTT
- | TRBJ2-1 | TRBV27 | TRBD2 | CASSSGTSGKYNEQFF | TGTGCCAGCAGTTCAGGGACTAGCGGGAAGTACAATGAGCAGTTCTTC
- | TRBJ2-3 | TRBV5-6 | - | CASSLDRSTDTQYF | TGTGCCAGCAGCTTGGACAGAAGCACAGATACGCAGTATTTT
- | TRBJ2-5 | TRBV15 | - | CATGLEETQYF | TGTGCCACCGGCTTGGAAGAGACCCAGTACTTC
- | TRBJ2-1 | TRBV27 | TRBD2 | CASSFRAGVYNEQFF | TGTGCCAGCAGTTTCAGGGCGGGGGTCTACAATGAGCAGTTCTTC
- | TRBJ2-3 | TRBV27 | TRBD2 | CASRLGSSGRANTDTQYF | TGTGCCAGCAGGCTTGGGTCTAGCGGGAGGGCAAATACAGATACGCAGTATTTT
- | TRBJ2-7 | TRBV7-6 | TRBD1 | CASSFTADRGRKDEQYF | TGTGCCAGCAGTTTCACGGCGGACAGGGGGCGAAAGGACGAGCAGTACTTC
few | TRBJ2-2 | TRBV7-9 | - | CASSPSINTGELFF | TGTGCCAGCAGCCCCAGCATTAACACCGGGGAGCTGTTTTTT
- | TRBJ2-1 | TRBV9 | - | CASSVGPSSYNEQFF | TGTGCCAGCAGCGTTGGTCCGAGCTCCTACAATGAGCAGTTCTTC
- | TRBJ2-1 | TRBV14 | TRBD1 | CASSHWTGESSYNEQFF | TGTGCCAGCAGCCACTGGACAGGGGAGAGCTCCTACAATGAGCAGTTCTTC
- | TRBJ2-7 | TRBV4-1 | TRBD2 | CASSQIAGLVYEQYF | TGCGCCAGCAGCCAAATAGCGGGTCTAGTCTACGAGCAGTACTTC
- | TRBJ2-7 | TRBV7-9 | - | CASSGRLGSYEQYF | TGTGCCAGCAGTGGCAGACTCGGGAGCTACGAGCAGTACTTC
- | TRBJ2-7 | TRBV7-2 | - | CASSLAGSSYEQYF | TGTGCCAGCAGCTTAGCAGGGAGCTCCTACGAGCAGTACTTC
- | TRBJ2-1 | TRBV11-2 | TRBD2 | CASSFWTSGPYGYEQFF | TGTGCCAGCAGCTTTTGGACTAGCGGGCCCTACGGGTATGAGCAGTTCTTC
- | TRBJ2-7 | TRBV28 | - | CASSLLGSDEQYF | TGTGCCAGCAGTTTGCTAGGTAGCGACGAGCAGTACTTC
once | TRBJ1-1 | TRBV11-2 | TRBD1 | CASSLTGDDRGNTEAFF | TGTGCCAGCAGCTTGACCGGGGACGACAGGGGAAACACTGAAGCTTTCTTT
- | TRBJ1-2 | TRBV28 | TRBD1 | CASSSFRTGANNYGYTF | TGTGCCAGCAGTTCGTTTCGGACAGGGGCTAATAACTATGGCTACACCTTC
- | TRBJ2-2 | TRBV10-1 | - | CASSDPAGPLTGELFF | TGCGCCAGCAGTGACCCCGCGGGACCCCTCACCGGGGAGCTGTTTTTT
- | TRBJ2-5 | TRBV30 | - | CACGEPQETQYF | TGTGCCTGTGGAGAGCCCCAAGAGACCCAGTACTTC
- | TRBJ2-7 | TRBV29-1 | - | CSVEQGEAYEQYF | TGCAGCGTTGAACAGGGCGAGGCCTACGAGCAGTACTTC
- | TRBJ1-1 | TRBV25-1 | - | CASSRGTEAFF | TGTGCCAGCAGTAGGGGCACTGAAGCTTTCTTT
- | TRBJ2-3 | TRBV10-1 | - | CASSEAEGEGADTQYF | TGCGCCAGCAGTGAGGCTGAGGGAGAGGGAGCAGATACGCAGTATTTT
- | TRBJ2-1 | TRBV11-2 | - | CASSIYNEQFF | TGTGCCAGCAGTATCTACAATGAGCAGTTCTTC
- | TRBJ2-7 | TRBV5-1 | TRBD1 | CASSWAVGQGVNEQYF | TGCGCCAGCAGCTGGGCGGTAGGACAGGGAGTGAACGAGCAGTACTTC
- | TRBJ1-2 | TRBV28 | TRBD1 | CASSPSGTDLYHGYTF | TGTGCCAGCAGCCCCTCCGGGACAGATCTGTATCATGGCTACACCTTC
- | TRBJ1-1 | TRBV14 | TRBD1 | CASSPTGTAASGTEAFF | TGTGCCAGCAGCCCAACAGGGACAGCGGCCTCTGGAACTGAAGCTTTCTTT
- | TRBJ1-5 | TRBV28 | - | CASSLGSGGAPSNQPQHF | TGTGCCAGCAGTTTAGGCTCCGGTGGGGCGCCCAGCAATCAGCCCCAGCATTTT
- | TRBJ2-1 | TRBV25-1 | TRBD1 | CASSDRDRVYNEQFF | TGTGCCAGCAGTGACCGGGACAGGGTGTACAATGAGCAGTTCTTC
once | TRBJ2-3 | TRBV11-2 | TRBD2 | CASSLDSLAGPDTQYF | TGTGCCAGCAGCTTAGATTCGCTAGCGGGACCAGATACGCAGTATTTT